Here is one T cell receptor beta chain with its context. The antigen is undetermined. At the time of sampling, donors were nominally healthy, though unrecorded immune exposures were likely. The sample belongs to a study of cytomegalovirus exposure and HLA in healthy donors. Study outcomes and limitations: Sequencing likely caused a cluster of highly shared sequence variants. Per a later analysis, approximately 16,000 TCR beta sequences showed association with HLA alleles at 0.05 false discovery rate. Information on immune exposure was restricted to one variable (CMV serostatus).

PCR primers comprised 60 Vbeta and 13 Jbeta primers. Some clones are missing from TCRdb's copy, which holds only in-frame ones; the method was immunoSEQ multiplex PCR. The sample lists about 62,000 clones; roughly 76% were seen once. This CDR3 is built from 15 residues. The sample consisted of PBMCs. The rearrangement uses TRBV21-1 and TRBJ1-2; the table assigns TRBD1, which was not confirmed against the DNA. TRBV21-1 is given as a pseudogene. This sequence was found in a man aged 55-75 years in good health and CMV-seropositive. In DNA form, the CDR3 reads TGTGCCAGCAGCAAAGACGGTAGGGGTAACTATGGCTACACCTTC. As protein: CASSKDGRGNYGYTF.